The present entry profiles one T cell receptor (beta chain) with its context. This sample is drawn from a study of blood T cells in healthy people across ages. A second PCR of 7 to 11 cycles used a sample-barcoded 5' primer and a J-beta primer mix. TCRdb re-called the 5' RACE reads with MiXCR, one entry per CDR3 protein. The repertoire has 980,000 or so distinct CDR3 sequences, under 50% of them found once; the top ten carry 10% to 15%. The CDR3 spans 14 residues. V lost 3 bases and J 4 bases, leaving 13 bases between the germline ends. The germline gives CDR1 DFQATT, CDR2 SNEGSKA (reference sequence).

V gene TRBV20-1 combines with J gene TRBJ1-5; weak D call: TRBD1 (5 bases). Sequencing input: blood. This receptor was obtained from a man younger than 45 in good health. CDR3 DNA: TGCAGTGCTAGGAGGGGTGATTGGAATCAGCCCCAGCATTTT. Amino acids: CSARRGDWNQPQHF.